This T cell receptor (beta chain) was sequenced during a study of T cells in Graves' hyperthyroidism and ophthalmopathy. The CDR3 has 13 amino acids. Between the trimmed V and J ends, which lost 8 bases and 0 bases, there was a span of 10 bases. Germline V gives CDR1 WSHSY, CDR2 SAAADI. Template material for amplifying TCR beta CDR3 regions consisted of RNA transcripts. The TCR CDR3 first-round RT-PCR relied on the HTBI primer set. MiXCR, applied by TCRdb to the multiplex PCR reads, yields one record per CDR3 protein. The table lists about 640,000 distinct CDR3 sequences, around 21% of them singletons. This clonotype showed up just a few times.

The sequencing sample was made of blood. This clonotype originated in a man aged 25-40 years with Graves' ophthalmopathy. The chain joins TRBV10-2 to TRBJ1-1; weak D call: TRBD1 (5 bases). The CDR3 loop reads CASGGILNTEAFF. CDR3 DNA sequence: TGCGCCAGCGGGGGGATATTGAACACTGAAGCTTTCTTT.